This section outlines one TCR beta chain sequence together with its context. Its antigen remains unidentified. CDR1 is MNHEY and CDR2 is SVGAGI in the germline V gene. This CDR3 is 15 amino acids long. The V gene lost 6 bases and the J gene lost 3 bases, with 17 bases spanning the gap. This sample was included in a study of cytomegalovirus exposure and HLA in healthy donors. Study-level findings and limits: According to a later analysis, donors in an Asian-associated ancestry cluster reportedly had fewer N-insertions than the approximately 720-donor mean. Three of the chains that were CMV-associated were confirmed in vitro to be specific for CMV antigens.

60 Vbeta and 13 Jbeta primers were used in PCR. Per the study methods: Later, an analysis found roughly 80 million unique TCR beta chains, and about 10 million of these were shared. TCRdb keeps only in-frame clones here, not all; method: immunoSEQ multiplex PCR. Clone size and the V and J calls come from that table; the DNA yielded D and trimming. This sample has fewer than 250,000 clones; roughly four fifths occur once, and the top ten carry about 1.8%. The sample consisted of PBMCs. The chain recombines TRBV6-5 with TRBJ1-2; possibly TRBD1 for D (5 bases). This sequence was found in a man between 18 and 35 years old in good health and CMV-seronegative. CDR3 in amino acids: CASSGGADPYYGYTF. DNA of the CDR3: TGTGCCAGCAGCGGGGGTGCGGACCCCTACTATGGCTACACCTTC.